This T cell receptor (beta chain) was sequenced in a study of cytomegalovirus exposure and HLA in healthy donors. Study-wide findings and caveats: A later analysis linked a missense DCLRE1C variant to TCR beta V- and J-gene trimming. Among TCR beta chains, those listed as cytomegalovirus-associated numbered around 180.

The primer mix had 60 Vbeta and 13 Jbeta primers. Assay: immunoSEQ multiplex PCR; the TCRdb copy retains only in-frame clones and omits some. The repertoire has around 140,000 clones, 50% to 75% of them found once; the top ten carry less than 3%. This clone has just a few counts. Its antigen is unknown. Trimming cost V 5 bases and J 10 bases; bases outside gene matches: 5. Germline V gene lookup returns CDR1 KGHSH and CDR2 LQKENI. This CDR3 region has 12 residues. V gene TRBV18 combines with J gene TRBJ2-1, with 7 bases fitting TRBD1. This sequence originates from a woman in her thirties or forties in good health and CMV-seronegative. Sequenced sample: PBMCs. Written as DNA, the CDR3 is TGTGCCAGCTCATCGACAGGGATCGAGCAGTTCTTC. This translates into CASSSTGIEQFF.